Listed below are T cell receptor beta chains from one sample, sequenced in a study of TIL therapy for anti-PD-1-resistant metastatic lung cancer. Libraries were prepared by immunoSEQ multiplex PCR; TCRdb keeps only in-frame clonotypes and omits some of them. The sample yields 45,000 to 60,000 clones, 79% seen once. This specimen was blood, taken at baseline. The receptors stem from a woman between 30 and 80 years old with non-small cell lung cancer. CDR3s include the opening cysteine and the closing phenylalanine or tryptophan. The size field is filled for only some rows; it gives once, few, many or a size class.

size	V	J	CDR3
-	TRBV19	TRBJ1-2	CASSIVMKGKVGYTF
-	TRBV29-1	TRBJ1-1	CSVISTAVNTEAFF
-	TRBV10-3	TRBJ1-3	CAIGTGPHSGNTIYF
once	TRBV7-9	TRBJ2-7	CASSKAGEGYEQYF
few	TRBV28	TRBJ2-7	CASSSGPSSYEQYF
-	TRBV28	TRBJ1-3	CASSLGGVRGASGNTIYF
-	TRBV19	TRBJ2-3	CASSTRPRGGTDTQYF
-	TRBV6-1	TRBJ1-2	CASSEAQGASNYGYTF
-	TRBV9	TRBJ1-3	CASSVADFSGNTIYF
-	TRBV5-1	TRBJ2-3	CASSFARGQGTDTQYF
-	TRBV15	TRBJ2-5	CATGAGGGGETQYF
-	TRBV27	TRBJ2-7	CASRSENSYEQYF
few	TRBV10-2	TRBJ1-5	CASRVDSSNQPQHF
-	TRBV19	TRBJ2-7	CASSITGTGGNEQYF
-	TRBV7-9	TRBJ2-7	CASSLMDEQYF
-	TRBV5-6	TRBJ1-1	CASSLRIRGTEAFF